The 25 T cell receptor beta chains listed next were all sequenced from one sample in a study of blood T cell repertoires in COVID-19. Sequencing used immunoSEQ multiplex PCR; TCRdb keeps in-frame clones, though not all of them. Of around 210,000 clones in the sample, 70% to 90% were seen once. The sample consisted of PBMCs or T cells enriched from blood (not recorded which). The receptors originated from a woman aged 18 to 35 who had recovered from COVID-19.

The chain is built from TRBV5-5 and TRBJ2-7, with TRBD1 identical over 10 bases. This CDR3 spans 17 amino acids. V gave up 3 bases and J gave up 7 bases; unmatched junction bases: 16. Germline CDR1 and CDR2: SGHKS and YYEKEE (reference sequence). This chain's CDR3 is CASSSLGLGTGDREQYF. CDR3 in DNA: TGTGCCAGCAGCTCCCTTGGGTTGGGGACAGGGGACCGGGAGCAGTACTTC.

The V call is TRBV7-9, the J call TRBJ2-7; TRBD2 might be the D (5 bases). The CDR3 extends over 12 amino acids. Germline CDR1 is SEHNR and CDR2 is FQNEAQ (reference sequence). V was pared by 5 bases and J by 6 bases, with 11 bases between. Written as DNA, the CDR3 is TGTGCCAGCAGCCCTGGACTCCCCGAGCAGTACTTC. Amino acids: CASSPGLPEQYF. Looking up the rest from reference TRBV7-9 and TRBJ2-7 gives the full variable domain: DTGVSQNPRHKITKRGQNVTFRCDPISEHNRLYWYRQTLGQGPEFLTYFQNEAQLEKSRLLSDRFSAERPKGSFSTLEIQRTEQGDSAMYLCASSPGLPEQYFGPGTRLTVT.

The J gene is TRBJ2-6, the V gene TRBV7-6; D unresolved. The CDR3 length is 16 residues. Trimming pared 1 base from V and 4 bases from J, leaving 11 bases between. Germline assignment: CDR1 SGHVS and CDR2 FNYEAQ. The CDR3 DNA follows: TGTGCCAGCAGCTTAGTTTCCGTTTCCGGGGCCAACGTCCTGACTTTC. Amino acid sequence: CASSLVSVSGANVLTF. Full variable domain (remainder filled in from reference TRBV7-6 and TRBJ2-6): GAGVSQSPRYKVTKRGQDVALRCDPISGHVSLYWYRQALGQGPEFLTYFNYEAQQDKSGLPNDRFSAERPEGSISTLTIQRTEQRDSAMYRCASSLVSVSGANVLTFGAGSRLTVL.

CDR3 nucleotide sequence: TGTGCCAGCAGCTTAAGGACTAACAATGAGCAGTTCTTC. Protein: CASSLRTNNEQFF. V and J are TRBV7-4 and TRBJ2-1, with a possible D match to TRBD2 (6 bases). Germline V gene data show CDR1 as SGHVT and CDR2 as SQSDAQ. Trimming pared 2 bases from V and 5 bases from J, leaving 7 bases between. This CDR3 comprises 13 residues.

The chain couples TRBV6-5 to TRBJ1-1; no firm D call. Germline V lookup: CDR1 MNHEY, CDR2 SVGAGI. The ends were cut back, 5 bases at V and 6 bases at J, with 16 bases in the middle. CDR3 length equals 14 residues. CDR3 region: CASSRVQTGAEAFF. DNA of the CDR3: TGTGCCAGCAGTAGAGTGCAAACCGGGGCTGAAGCTTTCTTT.

In its sample, this clone was seen a few times. In DNA, the CDR3 is TGTGCCAGCAGTTTAGATCTAGCGGGGACGGGGGAGCAGTACTTC. Its protein is CASSLDLAGTGEQYF. J is TRBJ2-7 and V is TRBV27; 9 bases match TRBD2. V lost 2 bases to trimming and J lost 7 bases; unmatched junction nucleotides: 9. The CDR3 sequence is 15 residues long. Germline V gives CDR1 MNHEY, CDR2 SMNVEV (reference sequence).

This rearrangement joins TRBV28 to TRBJ1-6, with TRBD1 matching over 7 bases. Germline trimming cut 3 bases from V and 10 bases from J; bases unmatched to any gene: 9. The germline V gene encodes CDR1 MDHEN and CDR2 SYDVKM. CDR3 size: 15 residues. CDR3 DNA sequence: TGTGCCAGCAGTTTCGTTGCAGGGGGGAACTCACCCCTCCACTTT. Its translation: CASSFVAGGNSPLHF.

This chain uses TRBV7-9 with TRBJ2-5; 8 nucleotides line up with TRBD2. Germline CDR1 and CDR2: SEHNR and FQNEAQ (reference sequence). With 6 bases clipped from V and 2 bases from J, the junction kept 11 bases outside the gene matches. This CDR3 region has 16 residues. The CDR3, as DNA: TGTGCCAGCAGTTCGCGGGGGGCCCGGGTACAAGAGACCCAGTACTTC. Translating gives CASSSRGARVQETQYF.

This chain uses TRBV13 with TRBJ1-6, with 9 bases that match TRBD1. CDR3 size: 16 residues. Trimming took 4 bases from V and 2 from J; bases not matched to a gene: 3. The germline V gene has CDR1 PRHDT and CDR2 FYEKMQ (reference sequence). CDR3 in DNA: TGTGCCAGCAGCTCACAGGGGGCAACCTATAATTCACCCCTCCACTTT. Translated: CASSSQGATYNSPLHF.

This chain connects TRBV6-1 to TRBJ1-2; the D is unclear. The CDR3 runs 11 residues. Germline CDR1 is MNHNS and CDR2 is SASEGT. V was clipped by 6 bases and J by 1 base, with 3 bases between them. The CDR3 sequence: CASRLNYGYTF. CDR3 coding DNA: TGTGCCAGCAGACTTAACTATGGCTACACCTTC.

This chain uses TRBV11-2 with TRBJ1-2, with a possible D match to TRBD1 (6 bases). With 4 bases removed from V and 5 bases from J, the gap between germline ends came to 17 bases. The germline gives CDR1 SGHAT, CDR2 FQNNGV. The CDR3 runs 15 residues. CDR3 loop: CASSSSRGAGYGYTF. CDR3 nucleotide sequence: TGTGCCAGCAGCTCCTCGCGGGGGGCTGGGTATGGCTACACCTTC.

This clone showed up just a few times. J is TRBJ2-2 and V is TRBV5-1; 7 bases align to TRBD1. This CDR3 contains 15 residues. J was trimmed by 0 bases and V by 6 bases; bases with no gene match: 5. Germline assignment: CDR1 SGHRS and CDR2 YFSETQ. CDR3: CASTPGQPNTGELFF. CDR3 nucleotides: TGCGCCAGCACCCCGGGACAGCCGAACACCGGGGAGCTGTTTTTT.

This chain's CDR3 is CASSPKPTSGGTDTQYF. In DNA form, the CDR3 reads TGTGCCAGCAGCCCCAAGCCTACGAGCGGGGGCACAGATACGCAGTATTTT. J is TRBJ2-3 and V is TRBV9, with 7 bases fitting TRBD2. Germline V gene lookup returns CDR1 SGDLS and CDR2 YYNGEE. J gave up 1 base and V 4 bases, and 12 bases lay outside the gene matches. There are 17 residues in the CDR3. Based on the CDR3 plus reference TRBV9 and TRBJ2-3, the full variable domain is DSGVTQTPKHLITATGQRVTLRCSPRSGDLSVYWYQQSLDQGLQFLIQYYNGEERAKGNILERFSAQQFPDLHSELNLSSLELGDSALYFCASSPKPTSGGTDTQYFGPGTRLTVL.

V and J are TRBV13 and TRBJ1-2, with TRBD1 matching 7 bases. Germline CDR1 and CDR2: PRHDT and FYEKMQ (reference sequence). This CDR3 region has 13 residues. V lost 6 bases and J lost 3; bases outside the gene matches: 4. CDR3 in amino acids: CASSRDSYYGYTF. Here the CDR3 DNA reads TGTGCCAGCAGTCGGGACAGCTACTATGGCTACACCTTC.

The rearrangement links TRBV28 to TRBJ1-6; possible D gene TRBD1, 5 bases. Germline V CDR1 and CDR2: MDHEN, SYDVKM. The CDR3 has 15 residues. V lost 7 bases, J lost 8 bases, and 18 bases lay in between. The CDR3 protein is CASTLPLGGDSPLHF. As DNA, the CDR3 is TGTGCCAGCACTCTGCCTTTGGGGGGAGATTCACCCCTCCACTTT.

This rearrangement joins TRBV27 to TRBJ1-5, with D maybe TRBD1 (6 bases). This CDR3 is built from 15 residues. Trimming took 2 bases from V and 1 from J, leaving 9 bases between them. The germline V gene has CDR1 MNHEY and CDR2 SMNVEV (reference sequence). The CDR3 here is CASSLRGTSNQPQHF. CDR3 DNA sequence: TGTGCCAGCAGTTTAAGGGGGACCAGCAATCAGCCCCAGCATTTT.

V usage is TRBV7-7 and J usage is TRBJ2-5; 13 nucleotides line up with TRBD2. The V and J ends lost 5 bases and 5 bases, in that order; junction bases with no gene match: 8. The CDR3 has 16 amino acids. Germline values: CDR1 SSHAT, CDR2 FNYEAQ (reference sequence). The CDR3 here is CASSLGGLAGRETQYF. The CDR3 coding sequence is TGTGCCAGCAGCCTAGGGGGACTAGCGGGGAGGGAGACCCAGTACTTC.

The chain recombines TRBV30 with TRBJ2-1; TRBD1 agrees at 8 bases. V was pared by 2 bases and J by 9 bases, with 3 bases of the junction left unmatched. The CDR3 is made up of 12 amino acids. Looked up from germline, CDR1 is GTSNPN and CDR2 is SVGIG (reference sequence). The CDR3 here is CAWSQGAVEQFF. CDR3 coding DNA: TGTGCCTGGAGTCAGGGGGCCGTTGAGCAGTTCTTC.

The chain is built from TRBV5-4 and TRBJ1-5; D is unclear. V shed 3 bases and J shed 9 bases, with 25 bases lying between them. This CDR3 contains 17 residues. Germline V gives CDR1 SGHNT, CDR2 YYREEE (reference sequence). The CDR3 sequence is CASSSTIRGFPNGPQHF. DNA of the CDR3: TGTGCCAGCAGCTCAACAATTCGGGGATTCCCTAACGGGCCCCAGCATTTT.

The chain is built from TRBV28 and TRBJ1-2; 7 bases match TRBD1. Per the germline V gene, CDR1 is MDHEN and CDR2 is SYDVKM. This CDR3 is 14 amino acids long. J lost 2 bases, V lost 5 bases, and 5 bases had no gene match. The CDR3 nucleotides read TGTGCCAGCAGTCCAGGGGACAGCAACTATGGCTACACCTTC. As protein: CASSPGDSNYGYTF.

The chain links TRBV5-6 to TRBJ2-5; D is unresolved. The CDR3 totals 12 residues. Germline V CDR1 and CDR2: SGHDT, YYEEEE. V gave up 0 bases and J gave up 5 bases, with 5 bases separating them. The CDR3 spells CASSLDAETQYF. CDR3 bases: TGTGCCAGCAGCTTGGATGCGGAGACCCAGTACTTC.

The rearrangement joins TRBV10-1 to TRBJ1-5, with 7 bases lining up with TRBD1. Germline V gene lookup returns CDR1 WNHNN and CDR2 SYGVQD (reference sequence). This CDR3 region has 13 residues. The ends lost 4 bases at V and 8 bases at J; junction bases unmatched: 5. The CDR3 coding sequence is TGCGCCAGCAGTGGACAGGGATACGAGCCCCAGCATTTT. This translates into CASSGQGYEPQHF.

This chain links TRBV24-1 with TRBJ2-2; 14 bases align to TRBD2. The CDR3 runs to 19 residues. Losses at the gene ends were 3 bases for V and 0 bases for J; bases not matched to a gene: 5. CDR1 is KGHDR, CDR2 SFDVKD, per germline. The CDR3 reads CATSDLGTSGRTNTGELFF. The CDR3 DNA sequence: TGTGCCACCAGTGATCTCGGGACTAGCGGGAGAACGAACACCGGGGAGCTGTTTTTT.

The CDR3 DNA reads as TGTGCCAGCCACAGGGGGCTAGGAAGGGTTAGTTATGGCTACACCTTC. It encodes CASHRGLGRVSYGYTF. The V and J genes are TRBV28 and TRBJ1-2, with TRBD1 matching 9 bases. Germline CDR1 and CDR2: MDHEN and SYDVKM. The junction had 15 bases not matched to a gene; V was cut back by 8 bases and J by 5 bases. CDR3 length: 16 residues.

This chain links TRBV30 with TRBJ1-5; D is undetermined. Germline lookup yields CDR1 GTSNPN and CDR2 SVGIG (reference sequence). Trimming cost V 3 bases and J 0 bases, with 6 bases left between them. This CDR3 is 13 amino acids long. The chain's CDR3 is CAWSLYSNQPQHF. The CDR3 DNA sequence: TGTGCCTGGAGCTTATATAGCAATCAGCCCCAGCATTTT. The full variable domain, with the rest looked up from reference TRBV30 and TRBJ1-5, is SQTIHQWPATLVQPVGSPLSLECTVEGTSNPNLYWYRQAAGRGLQLLFYSVGIGQISSEVPQNLSASRPQDRQFILSSKKLLLSDSGFYLCAWSLYSNQPQHFGDGTRLSIL.